The source of this T cell receptor (beta chain) is a study of cytomegalovirus exposure and HLA in healthy donors. V was pared by 4 bases and J by 7 bases, with 11 bases between. CDR3 length: 13 amino acids. Per the germline V gene, CDR1 is MNHEY and CDR2 is SVGAGI. This clone was observed a few times. This PCR relied on a set of 60 Vbeta primers and 13 Jbeta primers. This table comes from immunoSEQ multiplex PCR, and its TCRdb copy is limited to in-frame clones, with some not included. Of some 140,000 clones detected, about 83% appear once; the ten largest clones hold about 4%. The rearrangement links TRBV6-5 to TRBJ1-5, with D perhaps matching TRBD1 (6 bases). Sample: PBMCs. This receptor was taken from a woman between 35 and 50 years old in good health and CMV-seronegative. The CDR3 nucleotides are TGTGCCAGCAGTTCCAGGGGCCGACAGCCCCAGCATTTT. It encodes CASSSRGRQPQHF.